A single sample gave rise to the 27 T cell receptor beta chains below, sequenced in a study of radiotherapy plus CTLA-4 blockade in lung cancer. The table came from immunoSEQ multiplex PCR; TCRdb's copy has only in-frame clones and leaves some out. This table holds tens of thousands of clones, roughly three quarters found once. This material consisted of peripheral blood, taken from a patient treated with radiotherapy plus ipilimumab. The receptors shown here come from a human donor with non-small cell lung cancer who had a partial response to radiotherapy plus ipilimumab.

This chain uses TRBV2 with TRBJ1-2; D gene uncertain. V shed 7 bases and J shed 7 bases, with 19 bases lying between them. Germline V gene sequence: CDR1 SNHLY, CDR2 FYNNEI. CDR3 length: 14 amino acids. This CDR3 reads CASTGEGLKFGYTF. The CDR3 nucleotides are TGTGCCAGCACCGGGGAAGGGTTAAAATTTGGCTACACCTTC.

The chain employs TRBV11-2 and TRBJ2-1, with D tentatively TRBD1 (5 bases). The CDR3 runs 16 residues. The V end was cut by 0 bases, the J end by 0 bases, with 9 bases between. The germline V gene encodes CDR1 SGHAT and CDR2 FQNNGV. The CDR3 bases are TGTGCCAGCAGCTTAGATTCAGGGTTCTCCTACAATGAGCAGTTCTTC. Residues: CASSLDSGFSYNEQFF.

The chain recombines TRBV7-9 with TRBJ2-7, with D possibly matching TRBD1 (5 bases). The CDR3 contains 14 residues. With 5 bases removed from V and 0 bases from J, the gap between germline ends came to 11 bases. CDR1 and CDR2 from the germline V gene are SEHNR and FQNEAQ (reference sequence). CDR3 amino acids: CASSLTANSYEQYF. Here the CDR3 DNA reads TGTGCCAGCAGCCTGACAGCGAACTCCTACGAGCAGTACTTC.

The chain has TRBV5-1 and TRBJ2-1; D is perhaps TRBD2 (5 bases). The CDR3 is 16 amino acids. Trimming pared 0 bases from V and 3 bases from J, leaving 13 bases between. Germline values: CDR1 SGHRS, CDR2 YFSETQ. The CDR3 nucleotides read TGCGCCAGCAGCTTGGGATCGGGAAGGAACTACAATGAGCAGTTCTTC. It translates to CASSLGSGRNYNEQFF. Using reference TRBV5-1 and TRBJ2-1 for the parts outside the CDR3, the full variable domain is KAGVTQTPRYLIKTRGQQVTLSCSPISGHRSVSWYQQTPGQGLQFLFEYFSETQRNKGNFPGRFSGRQFSNSRSEMNVSTLELGDSALYLCASSLGSGRNYNEQFFGPGTRLTVL.

V and J are TRBV6-5 and TRBJ2-1; D perhaps matches TRBD1 (6 bases). The ends were cut back, 7 bases at V and 10 bases at J, with 23 bases in the middle. The CDR3 covers 15 residues. CDR1 is MNHEY and CDR2 is SVGAGI in the germline V gene. This chain's CDR3 is CASTTTGPSWGEQFF. CDR3 coding DNA: TGTGCCAGCACCACGACAGGCCCGTCCTGGGGGGAGCAGTTCTTC.

The chain joins TRBV5-6 to TRBJ1-1; D not resolved. V lost 1 base, J lost 6 bases, and 10 bases lay in between. The germline gives CDR1 SGHDT, CDR2 YYEEEE. This CDR3 has 13 residues. The CDR3 nucleotides are TGTGCCAGCAGCTTGATGGGAGGCCCTGAAGCTTTCTTT. Translation gives CASSLMGGPEAFF. Drawing the rest from reference TRBV5-6 and TRBJ1-1, the complete variable domain is DAGVTQSPTHLIKTRGQQVTLRCSPKSGHDTVSWYQQALGQGPQFIFQYYEEEERQRGNFPDRFSGHQFPNYSSELNVNALLLGDSALYLCASSLMGGPEAFFGQGTRLTVV.

In its sample, this clone was seen once. The chain recombines TRBV7-8 with TRBJ2-7, with a tentative D call TRBD1 (6 bases). The V gene's germline CDR1 is SGHVS and CDR2 FQNEAQ. Between the trimmed V and J ends, which lost 3 bases and 4 bases, there was a span of 13 bases. The CDR3 has 14 residues. The DNA of the CDR3 is TGTGCCAGCAGCTTTGGGGGCGCAGGATACGAGCAGTACTTC. Its translation is CASSFGGAGYEQYF.

J is TRBJ1-2 and V is TRBV5-4; 8 nucleotides line up with TRBD1. The CDR3 is 13 amino acids. The germline V gene has CDR1 SGHNT and CDR2 YYREEE (reference sequence). Losses at the gene ends were 4 bases for V and 3 bases for J; bases not matched to a gene: 2. CDR3 residues: CASSPTGDYGYTF. CDR3 in DNA: TGTGCCAGCAGCCCGACAGGGGACTATGGCTACACCTTC.

This sequence joins TRBV10-3 and TRBJ2-7; D perhaps matches TRBD2 (7 bases). Germline V gene sequence: CDR1 ENHRY, CDR2 SYGVKD. The CDR3 sequence is 13 residues long. Trimming stripped 6 bases from V and 0 bases from J, with 9 bases between. In DNA, the CDR3 is TGTGCCATCAGAGGGGGGGACTCCTACGAGCAGTACTTC. Protein sequence: CAIRGGDSYEQYF.

The count of this clone is one. The rearrangement links TRBV19 to TRBJ1-2; the match to TRBD1 covers 7 bases. The CDR3 has 14 amino acids. V lost 4 bases and J lost 4; bases outside the gene matches: 6. CDR1 and CDR2 from the germline V gene are LNHDA and SQIVND (reference sequence). CDR3 amino acids: CASSTTGASYGYTF. The CDR3 bases are TGTGCCAGTAGTACTACAGGGGCGAGCTATGGCTACACCTTC.

This chain uses TRBV7-3 with TRBJ1-4; unclear D gene. Trimming took 0 bases from V and 5 from J, leaving 13 bases between them. The germline V gene has CDR1 SGHTA and CDR2 FQGTGA. The CDR3 loop spans 16 amino acids. In DNA, the CDR3 is TGTGCCAGCAGCTTAACGAGGACTGGAGGGAATGAAAAACTGTTTTTT. Translation gives CASSLTRTGGNEKLFF. Full variable domain (missing parts from reference TRBV7-3 and TRBJ1-4): GAGVSQTPSNKVTEKGKYVELRCDPISGHTALYWYRQSLGQGPEFLIYFQGTGAADDSGLPNDRFFAVRPEGSVSTLKIQRTERGDSAVYLCASSLTRTGGNEKLFFGSGTQLSVL.

The chain combines TRBV30 with TRBJ2-1; 13 bases map to TRBD2. CDR1 GTSNPN and CDR2 SVGIG come from the germline V gene (reference sequence). This CDR3 contains 21 residues. The junction had 17 bases not matched to a gene; V was cut back by 3 bases and J by 0 bases. The CDR3 DNA reads TGTGCCTGGAGCCCCCTGAGGACTAGCGGGGGCCGTACTAGCTCCTACAATGAGCAGTTCTTC. Protein sequence: CAWSPLRTSGGRTSSYNEQFF.

The chain employs TRBV11-3 and TRBJ2-2, with 9 positions matching TRBD2. This CDR3 spans 16 amino acids. CDR1 SGHNT and CDR2 YENEEA come from the germline V gene. V shed 6 bases, J shed 4 bases, and the junction held 9 bases outside the gene matches. CDR3 DNA sequence: TGTGCCAGCAGTCTTGCGGGGGGGCAGGGCACCGGGGAGCTGTTTTTT. Translating it yields CASSLAGGQGTGELFF.

In the case of this clone: At one of its ends the junction is not consistent with the germline gene, which may arise from a read error. The chain recombines TRBV13 with TRBJ2-3; the match to TRBD1 covers 7 bases. Per germline, CDR1 PRHDT and CDR2 FYEKMQ (reference sequence). The CDR3 is made up of 15 amino acids. The CDR3 reads CASSLGGTATDTQYF. The CDR3 DNA follows: TGTGCCAGCAGCCTAGGTGGGACAGCCACAGATACGCAGTATTTT.

The chain carries TRBV5-7 and TRBJ2-5; 9 nucleotides agree with TRBD2. TRBV5-7 is annotated as an ORF whose role is uncertain. V was pared by 4 bases and J by 0 bases, with 7 bases of the junction left unmatched. The CDR3 extends over 16 amino acids. The CDR3 spells CASSPRLAAYQETQYF. The CDR3 DNA is TGTGCCAGCAGCCCCCGACTAGCGGCCTACCAAGAGACCCAGTACTTC.

This clone was detected once. The chain links TRBV18 to TRBJ2-5, with 11 nucleotides matching TRBD2. This CDR3 contains 17 residues. Germline CDR1 KGHSH, CDR2 LQKENI. The V segment lost 6 bases and the J segment 5 bases; nucleotides outside the gene matches: 14. Here the CDR3 DNA reads TGTGCCAGCTCGCACTTGGCTAGCGGGGGGCCGGGTGAGACCCAGTACTTC. It specifies CASSHLASGGPGETQYF.

The chain recombines TRBV6-5 with TRBJ2-2; perhaps TRBD1 as D (6 bases). V dropped 0 bases and J dropped 4 bases, with 9 bases sitting between them. Germline assignment: CDR1 MNHEY and CDR2 SVGAGI. The CDR3 runs 15 residues. CDR3 amino acids: CASSYSGQITGELFF. The CDR3, as DNA: TGTGCCAGCAGTTACTCCGGACAGATCACCGGGGAGCTGTTTTTT.

V is TRBV5-4 and J is TRBJ2-6; 8 nucleotides match TRBD2. This CDR3 spans 16 amino acids. The V gene end was trimmed by 4 bases and the J gene end by 3 bases; junction bases not matched to a gene: 6. CDR1 and CDR2 from the germline V gene are SGHNT and YYREEE (reference sequence). CDR3 sequence (DNA): TGTGCCAGCAGCCTCGGGGGGGCTAATGGGGCCAACGTCCTGACTTTC. The encoded protein is CASSLGGANGANVLTF.

The V gene is TRBV19, the J gene TRBJ2-3, with 11 bases identical to TRBD1. The CDR3 extends over 17 amino acids. Per the germline V gene, CDR1 is LNHDA and CDR2 is SQIVND (reference sequence). Unmatched junction bases numbered 9, after V lost 4 bases and J lost 3 bases. CDR3 region: CASSRPTGTGGTDTQYF. The CDR3 nucleotides are TGTGCCAGTAGTAGACCCACCGGGACAGGGGGGACAGATACGCAGTATTTT.

This chain uses TRBV5-8 with TRBJ2-7; TRBD2 might be the D (7 bases). The CDR3 loop spans 15 amino acids. CDR1 and CDR2 (germline): SGHTS, YDEGEE. Trimming removed 4 bases from V and 5 bases from J, with 19 bases in between. For the CDR3, the DNA is TGTGCCAGCAGCCCGAGGGTCGGGGGGCCAGACGAGCAGTACTTC. Translating gives CASSPRVGGPDEQYF.

Of note for this clone: A read error may account for a junction end that differs from germline. Other DNA sequences of this sample code for an identical CDR3. This rearrangement joins TRBV7-9 to TRBJ1-5; 7 bases match TRBD1. This CDR3 spans 14 amino acids. Germline CDR1 reads SEHNR; CDR2 reads FQNEAQ (reference sequence). The CDR3 DNA follows: TGTGCCAGCAGCTTAGGAGGGGGCAACCAGCCCCAGCATTTT. Encoded protein: CASSLGGGNQPQHF.

The chain uses TRBV7-2 and TRBJ2-5; D is perhaps TRBD1 (6 bases). This CDR3 is 13 amino acids long. CDR1 and CDR2 (germline): SGHTA, FQGNSA. V shed 3 bases and J shed 5 bases, with 10 bases lying between them. The CDR3 here is CASSLGTLETQYF. The DNA for the CDR3 is TGTGCCAGCAGCTTGGGGACATTGGAGACCCAGTACTTC.

This chain joins TRBV7-9 and TRBJ2-3; 9 bases fit TRBD2. This CDR3 has 15 amino acids. The J segment lost 7 bases and the V segment lost 5 bases, leaving 10 bases of the junction unmatched. Germline V CDR1 and CDR2: SEHNR, FQNEAQ (reference sequence). In nucleotides, the CDR3 is TGTGCCAGCAGCCCCGGGGGACTAGCTATACATACGCAGTATTTT. Translation: CASSPGGLAIHTQYF. The variable domain in full, completed from reference TRBV7-9 and TRBJ2-3, reads DTGVSQNPRHKITKRGQNVTFRCDPISEHNRLYWYRQTLGQGPEFLTYFQNEAQLEKSRLLSDRFSAERPKGSFSTLEIQRTEQGDSAMYLCASSPGGLAIHTQYFGPGTRLTVL.

This sequence joins TRBV28 and TRBJ1-4; a possible D gene is TRBD1 (5 bases). The CDR3 has 14 residues. Between the trimmed V and J ends, which lost 3 bases and 3 bases, there was a span of 8 bases. The germline V gene has CDR1 MDHEN and CDR2 SYDVKM. CDR3 sequence reads: CASSLPGSNEKLFF. CDR3 coding DNA: TGTGCCAGCAGTTTGCCAGGGTCTAATGAAAAACTGTTTTTT.

This sequence joins TRBV6-1 and TRBJ1-1; D is unclear. CDR1 is MNHNS, CDR2 SASEGT, per germline. Trimming pared 6 bases from V and 6 bases from J, leaving 14 bases between. The CDR3 is made up of 13 amino acids. The CDR3 region has the DNA TGTGCCAGCAGACCGAGATCGAGTGCTGAAGCTTTCTTT. Encoded protein: CASRPRSSAEAFF.

J is TRBJ2-3 and V is TRBV5-4, with TRBD1 matching over 9 bases. CDR3 length equals 16 residues. Germline values: CDR1 SGHNT, CDR2 YYREEE (reference sequence). Trimming took 4 bases from V and 3 from J; bases not matched to a gene: 9. Written as DNA, the CDR3 is TGTGCCAGCAGCCCCCAGACAGGGGGGTTTACAGATACGCAGTATTTT. Residues: CASSPQTGGFTDTQYF.

The rearrangement joins TRBV5-4 to TRBJ2-3; D possibly corresponds to TRBD1 (6 bases). Between the trimmed V and J ends, which lost 3 bases and 2 bases, there was a span of 19 bases. Germline V gives CDR1 SGHNT, CDR2 YYREEE (reference sequence). CDR3 length equals 17 residues. DNA for the CDR3: TGTGCCAGCAGCTCAGCACTTAGGACAGCTCCCACAGATACGCAGTATTTT. It specifies CASSSALRTAPTDTQYF.